This T cell receptor beta chain was identified during a study of blood T cell repertoires in COVID-19. Study as a whole: T cells, B-cell-depleted T cells, or PBMCs supplied cDNA or gDNA.

Which cohort a participant joined came from the clinical history participants gave. As handled by the study authors: Amplified reference gene primers provided the basis for estimating nucleated cell counts. Repertoires were generated with immunoSEQ multiplex PCR, while TCRdb's copy carries only in-frame clones and drops some. That table supplies the V and J calls and clone size; D and trimming were determined from the DNA. This table has approximately 140,000 clones, approximately 84% appearing once. Germline CDR1 and CDR2: SGHRS and YFSETQ. Trimming took 5 bases from V and 0 from J, leaving 8 bases between them. The length of the CDR3 is 13 residues.

The TCR was taken from a man in his fifties in a cohort exposed to, infected with or recovered from COVID-19 (not recorded which). The chain links TRBV5-1 to TRBJ1-1; D gene ambiguous. The sequencing sample was made of PBMCs or T cells enriched from blood (not recorded which). CDR3 DNA sequence: TGCGCCAGCAGGTTGCGGTTGAACACTGAAGCTTTCTTT. Its protein is CASRLRLNTEAFF.